This passage covers 3 T cell receptor beta chains from one sample sequenced in a study of regulatory T cells in long-lasting Graves disease. Assembly of TCR beta libraries relied on iRepertoire HTBI primers together with Arm-PCR of CDR3 regions. One entry per CDR3 protein results from TCRdb running MiXCR on the multiplex PCR reads. The sample lists over 650,000 distinct CDR3 sequences; about 32% were seen once. Time point indicated: persistent/refractory GD, antithyroid drugs over 5 years with positive TRAb. RNA isolated from PBMCs was used to make the TCR library. Source: peripheral blood mononuclear cells (PBMCs), taken when the disease was refractory, from a patient treated with antithyroid drugs. The receptor source for this set is a female donor with Graves disease.

This sequence joins TRBV19 and TRBJ1-5; D remains unclear. The CDR3 has 13 amino acids. V was trimmed by 5 bases and J by 6 bases, leaving 11 bases between them. Looked up from germline, CDR1 is LNHDA and CDR2 is SQIVND (reference sequence). The CDR3 DNA reads TGTGCCAGTAGTCAAATAGGTAGTCAGCCCCAGCATTTT. Its protein product is CASSQIGSQPQHF. The whole variable domain, filled in from reference TRBV19 and TRBJ1-5, reads DGGITQSPKYLFRKEGQNVTLSCEQNLNHDAMYWYRQDPGQGLRLIYYSQIVNDFQKGDIAEGYSVSREKKESFPLTVTSAQKNPTAFYLCASSQIGSQPQHFGDGTRLSIL.

The chain has TRBV20-1 and TRBJ2-5; 9 nucleotides align to TRBD2. The junction had 8 bases not matched to a gene; V was cut back by 2 bases and J by 4 bases. The CDR3 runs to 15 residues. CDR1 and CDR2 from the germline V gene are DFQATT and SNEGSKA (reference sequence). The CDR3, as DNA: TGCAGTGCTAGAATCTCGCGCGGGAGGGGAGAGACCCAGTACTTC. Encoded protein: CSARISRGRGETQYF.

The table lists this clonotype with many counts. The chain combines TRBV28 with TRBJ1-6, with TRBD1 as a possible D gene (6 bases). V shed 3 bases and J shed 0 bases, with 12 bases lying between them. The V gene's germline CDR1 is MDHEN and CDR2 SYDVKM. CDR3 length: 17 residues. CDR3 loop: CASSFRQESSYNSPLHF. The CDR3 DNA is TGTGCCAGCAGTTTCCGACAGGAAAGCTCCTATAATTCACCCCTCCACTTT.